The rows below give T cell receptor beta chains drawn from one sample of a study of Graves' ophthalmopathy and Graves' hyperthyroidism. TCRdb recomputed calls from the multiplex PCR reads with MiXCR, one row per CDR3 protein. The top ten hold 9.5% to 10% of the sample, which has about half a million distinct CDR3 sequences, over 13% seen once. Material: blood. The source of these receptors is a woman younger than 45 with Graves' ophthalmopathy. The CDR3 runs from the conserved cysteine through the conserved F or W. A D gene is named only where the DNA matches it firmly. Clone size appears in some rows only: once, few, many, or a class for an expanded clone.

D: TRBD2; V: TRBV6-1; J: TRBJ2-3; size: few; CDR3: CASRPGLAVDTQYF; DNA: TGTGCCAGCAGGCCGGGACTAGCGGTAGATACGCAGTATTTT
D: TRBD1; V: TRBV28; J: TRBJ1-1; size: NA; CDR3: CASSSLGQGAEAFF; DNA: TGTGCCAGCAGTTCTCTAGGACAGGGTGCTGAAGCTTTCTTT
D: NA; V: TRBV6-5; J: TRBJ2-7; size: many; CDR3: CASSYIGQTGYEQYF; DNA: TGTGCCAGCAGTTACATCGGACAGACCGGCTACGAGCAGTACTTC
D: NA; V: TRBV5-1; J: TRBJ1-1; size: many; CDR3: CASSLLGLGTEAFF; DNA: TGCGCCAGCAGCTTGTTGGGGCTGGGCACTGAAGCTTTCTTT
D: TRBD1; V: TRBV5-1; J: TRBJ1-2; size: many; CDR3: CASSLEPTGPFGYGYTF; DNA: TGCGCCAGCAGCTTGGAACCGACAGGGCCCTTTGGCTATGGCTACACCTTC
D: NA; V: TRBV6-2/TRBV6-3; J: TRBJ2-2; size: many; CDR3: CASKPLANTGELFF; DNA: TGTGCCAGCAAACCACTAGCGAACACCGGGGAGCTGTTTTTT
D: TRBD1; V: TRBV19; J: TRBJ2-5; size: many; CDR3: CASSMDRVPSGETQYF; DNA: TGTGCCAGTAGTATGGACAGGGTGCCAAGTGGAGAGACCCAGTACTTC
D: TRBD1; V: TRBV27; J: TRBJ1-6; size: many; CDR3: CASSSPTGSVHF; DNA: TGTGCCAGCAGTTCCCCGACAGGGTCGGTCCACTTT
D: NA; V: TRBV12-3/TRBV12-4; J: TRBJ2-6; size: NA; CDR3: CASSLPYAGANVLTF; DNA: TGTGCCAGCAGTTTACCTTATGCGGGGGCCAACGTCCTGACTTTC
D: TRBD1; V: TRBV7-8; J: TRBJ1-6; size: many; CDR3: CASSYRQGGDSPLHF; DNA: TGTGCCAGCAGCTACCGACAGGGCGGGGATTCACCCCTCCACTTT
D: NA; V: TRBV5-1; J: TRBJ1-1; size: few; CDR3: CASSLLVEITEAFF; DNA: TGCGCCAGCAGCTTGTTGGTCGAAATCACTGAAGCTTTCTTT
D: NA; V: TRBV6-1; J: TRBJ1-1; size: many; CDR3: CASSDLREMNTEAFF; DNA: TGTGCCAGCAGTGACCTCAGGGAAATGAACACTGAAGCTTTCTTT
D: NA; V: TRBV7-9; J: TRBJ2-7; size: many; CDR3: CASSSFSKVEQYF; DNA: TGTGCCAGCAGCTCCTTTAGCAAAGTCGAGCAGTACTTC
D: NA; V: TRBV29-1; J: TRBJ1-1; size: few; CDR3: CSVLRGIRAFF; DNA: TGCAGCGTTCTAAGGGGAATAAGAGCTTTCTTT
D: NA; V: TRBV11-2; J: TRBJ1-6; size: many; CDR3: CASSGTPSPLHF; DNA: TGTGCCAGCAGCGGGACCCCTTCACCCCTCCACTTT
D: NA; V: TRBV28; J: TRBJ1-1; size: once; CDR3: CASRYRHMNTEAFF; DNA: TGTGCCAGCAGGTACAGACACATGAACACTGAAGCTTTCTTT
D: TRBD1; V: TRBV28; J: TRBJ1-1; size: many; CDR3: CASSHRGGFTEAFF; DNA: TGTGCCAGCAGTCACAGGGGTGGCTTCACTGAAGCTTTCTTT
D: TRBD1; V: TRBV7-9; J: TRBJ2-7; size: many; CDR3: CASSRAGTGETYEQYF; DNA: TGTGCCAGCAGTCGAGCCGGGACAGGTGAAACCTACGAGCAGTACTTC
D: TRBD2; V: TRBV20-1; J: TRBJ2-5; size: many; CDR3: CSANPGGTQYF; DNA: TGCAGTGCTAACCCGGGGGGGACCCAGTACTTC
D: NA; V: TRBV20-1; J: TRBJ1-3; size: few; CDR3: CSAREGFSGNTIYF; DNA: TGCAGTGCTAGAGAAGGCTTCTCTGGAAACACCATATATTTT
D: NA; V: TRBV6-2/TRBV6-3; J: TRBJ2-5; size: NA; CDR3: CASSLSIRDGYQESQYF; DNA: TGTGCCAGCAGTCTCTCAATCCGGGACGGATACCAAGAGTCCCAGTACTTC
D: NA; V: TRBV12-3/TRBV12-4; J: TRBJ1-3; size: many; CDR3: CASSPGGGAGNTIYF; DNA: TGTGCCAGCAGTCCGGGGGGGGGGGCAGGAAACACCATATATTTT
D: NA; V: TRBV6-1; J: TRBJ2-7; size: many; CDR3: CAVGPTYGQYF; DNA: TGTGCGGTCGGCCCCACCTACGGGCAGTACTTC
D: NA; V: TRBV2; J: TRBJ2-5; size: many; CDR3: CASIGIGEAQYF; DNA: TGTGCCAGCATAGGAATCGGTGAGGCCCAGTACTTC
D: TRBD1; V: TRBV6-1; J: TRBJ1-6; size: many; CDR3: CASSGTGSVENSPLHF; DNA: TGTGCCAGCAGTGGGACAGGGAGCGTCGAGAATTCACCCCTCCACTTT
D: TRBD1; V: TRBV24-1; J: TRBJ1-1; size: many; CDR3: CATSDLRLRTGGFLGRAEAFF; DNA: TGTGCCACCAGTGATTTGCGTCTAAGGACAGGGGGCTTTTTAGGGCGAGCTGAAGCTTTCTTT
D: NA; V: TRBV7-9; J: TRBJ2-2; size: few; CDR3: CASSLTEGGELFF; DNA: TGTGCCAGCAGCTTGACAGAGGGCGGGGAGCTGTTTTTT
D: NA; V: TRBV12-3/TRBV12-4; J: TRBJ1-5; size: many; CDR3: CASSFRDGRQPQHF; DNA: TGTGCCAGCAGTTTCCGGGACGGAAGGCAGCCCCAGCATTTT
D: NA; V: TRBV6-5; J: TRBJ2-2; size: many; CDR3: CASRTDGLQAGELFF; DNA: TGTGCCAGCAGGACCGACGGACTACAAGCCGGGGAGCTGTTTTTT
D: NA; V: TRBV5-1; J: TRBJ1-6; size: few; CDR3: CASSLKGGSSPLHF; DNA: TGCGCCAGCAGCTTGAAGGGAGGCAGTTCACCCCTCCACTTT
D: TRBD1; V: TRBV6-5; J: TRBJ2-7; size: many; CDR3: CASNQDRGRREQYF; DNA: TGTGCCAGCAATCAGGACAGGGGGCGTCGCGAGCAGTACTTC
D: NA; V: TRBV6-1; J: TRBJ2-5; size: many; CDR3: CASSVRRAQQETQYF; DNA: TGTGCCAGCAGCGTAAGACGGGCCCAGCAAGAGACCCAGTACTTC
D: TRBD1; V: TRBV28; J: TRBJ2-5; size: many; CDR3: CASSMGQGAWETQYF; DNA: TGTGCCAGCAGTATGGGACAGGGGGCGTGGGAGACCCAGTACTTC
D: NA; V: TRBV7-2; J: TRBJ2-5; size: many; CDR3: CASRTGAYQETQYF; DNA: TGTGCCAGCAGAACGGGGGCGTACCAAGAGACCCAGTACTTC
D: TRBD1; V: TRBV18; J: TRBJ2-7; size: many; CDR3: CASSPTGGLYEQYF; DNA: TGTGCCAGCTCACCGACAGGGGGCTTATACGAGCAGTACTTC
D: NA; V: TRBV27; J: TRBJ1-1; size: many; CDR3: CASSRGGLNTEAFF; DNA: TGTGCCAGCAGCCGTGGGGGCCTGAACACTGAAGCTTTCTTT
D: NA; V: TRBV15; J: TRBJ1-2; size: many; CDR3: CATSRERLTAEEGYTF; DNA: TGTGCCACCAGCAGAGAGAGATTGACGGCTGAGGAAGGCTACACCTTC
D: NA; V: TRBV4-2; J: TRBJ2-2; size: many; CDR3: CASSQRAGNTGELFF; DNA: TGTGCCAGCAGCCAGCGAGCGGGTAACACCGGGGAGCTGTTTTTT
D: TRBD1; V: TRBV11-3; J: TRBJ2-7; size: many; CDR3: CASRGQGVVEQYF; DNA: TGTGCCAGCAGAGGACAGGGGGTGGTCGAGCAGTACTTC
D: NA; V: TRBV20-1; J: TRBJ2-7; size: many; CDR3: CSAEGLEGYEQYF; DNA: TGCAGTGCGGAGGGCCTAGAAGGGTACGAGCAGTACTTC
D: NA; V: TRBV10-3; J: TRBJ2-7; size: many; CDR3: CAILGADSYEQYF; DNA: TGTGCCATCCTGGGGGCCGATTCCTACGAGCAGTACTTC
D: NA; V: TRBV12-5; J: TRBJ1-5; size: many; CDR3: CASAPGGPVFWGNQPQHF; DNA: TGTGCTAGTGCCCCTGGGGGACCGGTCTTTTGGGGCAATCAGCCCCAGCATTTT
D: NA; V: TRBV28; J: TRBJ1-5; size: NA; CDR3: CASNPNGRFNSNQPQHF; DNA: TGTGCCAGCAACCCGAACGGACGGTTCAATAGCAATCAGCCCCAGCATTTT